This T cell receptor beta chain was identified during a study of blood T cell repertoires in COVID-19. In the study overall: COVID-19 samples from acute and convalescent phases originated in the United States, Italy and Spain. From T cells, B-cell-depleted T cells, or PBMCs came the material, which was cDNA or gDNA.

The germline CDR1 and CDR2 sequences are SGDLS and YYNGEE. This CDR3 has 12 amino acids. Deletions cut 8 bases from V and 7 bases from J, with 12 bases between. The table lists this clone with a few counts. As originally analysed: From reference gene primer amplification, estimates of nucleated cell counts were derived. Profiling relied on immunoSEQ multiplex PCR, and the TCRdb table lists in-frame clones only, not all of them. V, J and clone size reflect that table, while D and trimming were determined from the DNA. Of about 400,000 clones in the sample, about 89% are singletons; the top ten hold roughly 4.3%.

Input material: peripheral blood. The chain carries TRBV9 and TRBJ2-2; D remains unclear. The receptor comes from a woman aged 30 to 39 with acute or convalescent COVID-19. CDR3 sequence (DNA): TGTGCCAGTAACAGTCACGGCGGGGAGCTGTTTTTT. Amino acid sequence: CASNSHGGELFF.